The sequence of this T cell receptor beta chain was determined in a study of blood T cell repertoires in COVID-19. Study background: Acute-phase and convalescent COVID-19 samples originated in the United States, Italy and Spain.

This CDR3 has 13 amino acids. Germline CDR1 is SGHRS and CDR2 is YFSETQ. Deletions cut 3 bases from V and 3 bases from J, with 10 bases between. Clones were read by immunoSEQ multiplex PCR, and TCRdb kept only the in-frame ones, dropping some. The profile shows 100,000 to 150,000 clones, approximately 84% of them singletons. V and J are TRBV5-1 and TRBJ2-7; possibly TRBD1 for D (5 bases). Sequences were obtained from peripheral blood. This clonotype was obtained from a man between 60 and 75 years old with acute or convalescent COVID-19. CDR3 sequence reads: CASSSDRDYEQYF. In nucleotides, the CDR3 is TGCGCCAGCAGCTCCGACAGAGACTACGAGCAGTACTTC. Together with reference TRBV5-1 and TRBJ2-7, the CDR3 gives the full variable domain: KAGVTQTPRYLIKTRGQQVTLSCSPISGHRSVSWYQQTPGQGLQFLFEYFSETQRNKGNFPGRFSGRQFSNSRSEMNVSTLELGDSALYLCASSSDRDYEQYFGPGTRLTVT.